The clone carrying this T cell receptor (beta chain) came up a few times. Participant age was about 18 to 89 years, and participants resided in approximately 25 US areas. The data derive from a study of blood T cell repertoires in COVID-19. The overall study: Donors in the United States, Italy and Spain gave samples during acute or convalescent COVID-19.

TCRdb's copy holds only in-frame clones and misses some; the assay was immunoSEQ multiplex PCR. The repertoire holds 260,000 or so clones, with about 91% as singletons. The sample taken for sequencing was PBMCs or T cells enriched from blood (not recorded which). The sequence derives from a woman aged 40-49 years with acute COVID-19.

This chain's CDR3 is CASSSPTGGSSGANVLTF. The DNA for the CDR3 is TGTGCCAGCAGTTCGCCGACAGGGGGAAGCTCTGGGGCCAACGTCCTGACTTTC. This chain uses TRBV28 with TRBJ2-6; 9 positions agree with TRBD1. Germline CDR1 and CDR2: MDHEN and SYDVKM. The CDR3 has 18 amino acids. Unmatched junction bases numbered 7, after V lost 4 bases and J lost 0 bases.